The rows below give T cell receptor beta chains drawn from one sample of a study of vaccination and CD4 T cells after COVID-19. MiXCR, run by TCRdb on the PCR reads, gives a single entry per CDR3 protein. The sample shows tens of thousands of distinct CDR3 sequences, 45% to 50% of them seen only once. The sequenced sample was CD4+ T cells from blood, obtained about 7 months after SARS-CoV-2 vaccination. The receptors derive from a human donor who had recovered from COVID-19. The CDR3 runs from the conserved cysteine through the conserved F or W. The order of the fields is V gene, D gene, CDR3 length, J gene, clone size, CDR3 DNA, CDR3 protein. The D gene is left open where the match is weak. The size entry is marked missing in some rows and otherwise reads once, few, many or a size class.

V gene: TRBV30; D gene: .; CDR3 length: 12; J gene: TRBJ1-5; clone size: few; CDR3 DNA: TGTGCCTGGAGCCCAGGGAATCAGCCCCAGCATTTT; CDR3 protein: CAWSPGNQPQHF
V gene: TRBV20-1; D gene: .; CDR3 length: 16; J gene: TRBJ1-5; clone size: medium-sized; CDR3 DNA: TGCAGTGCTAACAAAGACAGTGGAAATAGCAATCAGCCCCAGCATTTT; CDR3 protein: CSANKDSGNSNQPQHF
V gene: TRBV27; D gene: .; CDR3 length: 14; J gene: TRBJ2-5; clone size: .; CDR3 DNA: TGTGCCAGCAGTTTAGTCGGAGTACGGGAGACCCAGTACTTC; CDR3 protein: CASSLVGVRETQYF
V gene: TRBV12-3/TRBV12-4; D gene: .; CDR3 length: 13; J gene: TRBJ2-5; clone size: .; CDR3 DNA: TGTGCCAGCAGTACCAATGCGGGAGAGACCCAGTACTTC; CDR3 protein: CASSTNAGETQYF
V gene: TRBV10-3; D gene: .; CDR3 length: 14; J gene: TRBJ2-1; clone size: once; CDR3 DNA: TGTGCCATCAGTGGGGGGGGGCCAGCCTCTGAGCAGTTCTTC; CDR3 protein: CAISGGGPASEQFF
V gene: TRBV6-2/TRBV6-3; D gene: .; CDR3 length: 16; J gene: TRBJ2-5; clone size: .; CDR3 DNA: TGTGCCAGCAGTTACTCGAACACCATGGGCTCGGAGACCCAGTACTTC; CDR3 protein: CASSYSNTMGSETQYF
V gene: TRBV11-3; D gene: .; CDR3 length: 11; J gene: TRBJ2-3; clone size: .; CDR3 DNA: TGTGCCAGCAGCAATGGAGATACGCAGTATTTT; CDR3 protein: CASSNGDTQYF
V gene: TRBV5-8; D gene: .; CDR3 length: 16; J gene: TRBJ1-6; clone size: .; CDR3 DNA: TGTGCCAGCAGCGGTATCCGGACAGACCTTAATTCACCCCTCCACTTT; CDR3 protein: CASSGIRTDLNSPLHF
V gene: TRBV27; D gene: .; CDR3 length: 8; J gene: TRBJ1-5; clone size: few; CDR3 DNA: TGTGCCAGCAGCCTTCAGCATTTT; CDR3 protein: CASSLQHF
V gene: TRBV15; D gene: TRBD1; CDR3 length: 12; J gene: TRBJ2-7; clone size: .; CDR3 DNA: TGTGCCACCAGCAGAGGGGGACAGCAGCAGTACTTC; CDR3 protein: CATSRGGQQQYF
V gene: TRBV20-1; D gene: .; CDR3 length: 16; J gene: TRBJ2-7; clone size: .; CDR3 DNA: TGCAGTGCTGTCAGTTTAGCGGTGGGAGCTTACGGCGAGCAGTACTTC; CDR3 protein: CSAVSLAVGAYGEQYF
V gene: TRBV20-1; D gene: TRBD2; CDR3 length: 15; J gene: TRBJ2-3; clone size: .; CDR3 DNA: TGCAGTGCTAGAGACCTAGCGGGAGGGAGAGATACGCAGTATTTT; CDR3 protein: CSARDLAGGRDTQYF
V gene: TRBV12-3/TRBV12-4; D gene: .; CDR3 length: 13; J gene: TRBJ1-1; clone size: .; CDR3 DNA: TGTGCCAGCAGTCAACGGGAGGACACTGAAGCTTTCTTT; CDR3 protein: CASSQREDTEAFF
V gene: TRBV7-2; D gene: .; CDR3 length: 13; J gene: TRBJ2-1; clone size: .; CDR3 DNA: TGTGCCAGCAGCTTTTCGGCCTACAATGAGCAGTTCTTC; CDR3 protein: CASSFSAYNEQFF
V gene: TRBV7-3; D gene: .; CDR3 length: 15; J gene: TRBJ2-3; clone size: few; CDR3 DNA: TGTGCCAGCAGCTTAACGGGGGAGCCTTTCCATACGCAGTATTTT; CDR3 protein: CASSLTGEPFHTQYF
V gene: TRBV20-1; D gene: .; CDR3 length: 14; J gene: TRBJ2-1; clone size: few; CDR3 DNA: TGCAGTGCTAGTGCCCTCCGCGGGGCGGGGGAGCAGTTCTTC; CDR3 protein: CSASALRGAGEQFF
V gene: TRBV7-9; D gene: TRBD2; CDR3 length: 16; J gene: TRBJ2-3; clone size: .; CDR3 DNA: TGTGCCAGCAGCGTAGTCACCGGGGGGAGCACAGATACGCAGTATTTT; CDR3 protein: CASSVVTGGSTDTQYF
V gene: TRBV6-2/TRBV6-3; D gene: TRBD1; CDR3 length: 13; J gene: TRBJ1-5; clone size: .; CDR3 DNA: TGTGCCAGCATGGACAGGGGAGATCAGCCCCAGCATTTT; CDR3 protein: CASMDRGDQPQHF
V gene: TRBV6-1; D gene: TRBD1; CDR3 length: 17; J gene: TRBJ2-1; clone size: .; CDR3 DNA: TGTGCCAGCAGCCGACCGGACAGGGGGTCCGTTGAGAATGAGCAGTTCTTC; CDR3 protein: CASSRPDRGSVENEQFF
V gene: TRBV15; D gene: TRBD1; CDR3 length: 16; J gene: TRBJ2-5; clone size: .; CDR3 DNA: TGTGCCACCAGCAGAAGGACAGGGGGACTCCAAGAGACCCAGTACTTC; CDR3 protein: CATSRRTGGLQETQYF
V gene: TRBV20-1; D gene: .; CDR3 length: 11; J gene: TRBJ1-5; clone size: .; CDR3 DNA: TGCAGTGCTAGTGGTTCTCAGCCCCAGCATTTT; CDR3 protein: CSASGSQPQHF
V gene: TRBV7-9; D gene: TRBD2; CDR3 length: 18; J gene: TRBJ2-7; clone size: few; CDR3 DNA: TGTGCCAGCAGCATGGACAGGGGACTAGCGGGAGCAACCTACGAGCAGTACTTC; CDR3 protein: CASSMDRGLAGATYEQYF
V gene: TRBV6-2/TRBV6-3; D gene: .; CDR3 length: 12; J gene: TRBJ2-1; clone size: few; CDR3 DNA: TGTGCCACCAAAAGGGAGGCGTATGAGCAGTTCTTC; CDR3 protein: CATKREAYEQFF
V gene: TRBV6-2/TRBV6-3; D gene: .; CDR3 length: 13; J gene: TRBJ2-7; clone size: .; CDR3 DNA: TGTGCCAGCAGTTACTCGGACACCTACGAGCAGTACTTC; CDR3 protein: CASSYSDTYEQYF
V gene: TRBV28; D gene: .; CDR3 length: 16; J gene: TRBJ2-2; clone size: few; CDR3 DNA: TGTGCCAGCAGTTTAGAGGCGACACGCAACACCGGGGAGCTGTTTTTT; CDR3 protein: CASSLEATRNTGELFF
V gene: TRBV20-1; D gene: TRBD1; CDR3 length: 16; J gene: TRBJ1-5; clone size: .; CDR3 DNA: TGCAGTGCTAGAGTGGGGGGACAGGGACCCTACCAGCCCCAGCATTTT; CDR3 protein: CSARVGGQGPYQPQHF
V gene: TRBV7-6; D gene: .; CDR3 length: 15; J gene: TRBJ2-5; clone size: .; CDR3 DNA: TGTGCCAGCAGCCCGGGGACCACCGTGGTACAGACCCAGTACTTC; CDR3 protein: CASSPGTTVVQTQYF
V gene: TRBV20-1; D gene: .; CDR3 length: 14; J gene: TRBJ2-5; clone size: .; CDR3 DNA: TGCAGTGCTAGGGGCGGGCTCTTTGGGGAGACCCAGTACTTC; CDR3 protein: CSARGGLFGETQYF
V gene: TRBV24-1; D gene: TRBD1; CDR3 length: 17; J gene: TRBJ2-2; clone size: .; CDR3 DNA: TGTGCCACCAGTGATTTGGGACAGGGGATTAACACCGGGGAGCTGTTTTTT; CDR3 protein: CATSDLGQGINTGELFF
V gene: TRBV20-1; D gene: TRBD1; CDR3 length: 14; J gene: TRBJ1-4; clone size: few; CDR3 DNA: TGCAGTGCGGGGAGACAGGGGGCGAGTGAAAAACTGTTTTTT; CDR3 protein: CSAGRQGASEKLFF
V gene: TRBV28; D gene: TRBD1; CDR3 length: 16; J gene: TRBJ1-5; clone size: few; CDR3 DNA: TGTGCCAGCAGACAGGGGCTATTAGGTAGCAATCAGCCCCAGCATTTT; CDR3 protein: CASRQGLLGSNQPQHF